The next 8 T cell receptor beta chains were all read from a single sample in a study of CD8+CD57+ T cells in acquired aplastic anemia. Patients chosen for sequencing had shown CD8+CD57+ cell expansion by flow cytometry. Genomic DNA constituted the template upon which TCR beta VDJ and CDR3 profiling was performed. MiXCR, run by TCRdb on the reads, gives a single entry per CDR3 protein. The data hold about 120,000 distinct CDR3 sequences, with 50% to 60% observed a single time. The sequencing sample was made of sorted CD4+, CD8+, or CD8+CD57+ T cells (not recorded which) from PBMCs. Receptors were obtained from a human donor with aplastic anemia.

V gene TRBV11-3 combines with J gene TRBJ2-7; D is unclear. This CDR3 is 15 amino acids long. CDR1 and CDR2 from the germline V gene are SGHNT and YENEEA. The ends were cut back, 5 bases at V and 7 bases at J, with 21 bases in the middle. The CDR3 DNA reads TGTGCCAGCAGCCCACCAAGGAGTAACACCGGGGAGCAGTACTTC. This translates into CASSPPRSNTGEQYF. The variable domain in full, with the rest retrieved from reference TRBV11-3 and TRBJ2-7, is EAGVVQSPRYKIIEKKQPVAFWCNPISGHNTLYWYLQNLGQGPELLIRYENEEAVDDSQLPKDRFSAERLKGVDSTLKIQPAELGDSAVYLCASSPPRSNTGEQYFGPGTRLTVT.

The V gene is TRBV19, the J gene TRBJ1-5, with 7 nucleotides matching TRBD1. Germline lookup yields CDR1 LNHDA and CDR2 SQIVND (reference sequence). V lost 3 bases to trimming and J lost 4 bases; unmatched junction nucleotides: 9. This CDR3 comprises 16 residues. The CDR3 DNA reads TGTGCCAGTAGTATTCCCGGGACAGAGGTAAATCAGCCCCAGCATTTT. It encodes CASSIPGTEVNQPQHF.

In its sample, this clonotype was seen once. This chain uses TRBV2 with TRBJ2-3, with D perhaps being TRBD1 or TRBD2 (5 bases each). Germline loops: CDR1 SNHLY, CDR2 FYNNEI. The CDR3 contains 15 residues. The V and J ends lost 1 base and 6 bases respectively, with 14 bases between them. The CDR3 is CASSEGGRGGDTQYF. The CDR3 DNA follows: TGTGCCAGCAGTGAAGGGGGTCGGGGCGGGGATACGCAGTATTTT. Full variable domain (missing parts from reference TRBV2 and TRBJ2-3): EPEVTQTPSHQVTQMGQEVILRCVPISNHLYFYWYRQILGQKVEFLVSFYNNEISEKSEIFDDQFSVERPDGSNFTLKIRSTKLEDSAMYFCASSEGGRGGDTQYFGPGTRLTVL.

V and J are TRBV19 and TRBJ2-6; D unresolved. Trimming shortened V by 6 bases and J by 0 bases, and 3 bases separated the two germline ends. The CDR3 has 13 residues. Germline CDR1 reads LNHDA; CDR2 reads SQIVND (reference sequence). The DNA for the CDR3 is TGTGCCAGTAGCATCTCTGGGGCCAACGTCCTGACTTTC. Encoded protein: CASSISGANVLTF.

This clonotype turned up a few times. The gene calls are TRBV19 and TRBJ2-2, with 11 bases fitting TRBD1. Germline V gene sequence: CDR1 LNHDA, CDR2 SQIVND (reference sequence). This CDR3 has 14 residues. The V and J ends lost 10 bases and 5 bases, in that order; junction bases with no gene match: 6. The CDR3 spells CATDRGRETGELFF. The CDR3 DNA reads as TGTGCCACGGACAGGGGGCGAGAGACCGGGGAGCTGTTTTTT.

The CDR3 nucleotides are TGTGCCAGCAGGGAAACTTGGGGGATAAATCAGCCCCAGCATTTT. Protein product: CASRETWGINQPQHF. The genes are TRBV2 and TRBJ1-5, with D perhaps TRBD1 (5 bases). Germline V gene data show CDR1 as SNHLY and CDR2 as FYNNEI. The CDR3 has 15 residues. V lost 6 bases to trimming and J lost 4 bases, with 16 bases between them.

This clonotype was counted only a few times. This chain links TRBV20-1 with TRBJ2-5; D is uncertain. Trimming cost V 0 bases and J 7 bases, with 3 bases left between them. The CDR3 is made up of 10 amino acids. Germline V gene data show CDR1 as DFQATT and CDR2 as SNEGSKA (reference sequence). In nucleotides, the CDR3 is TGCAGTGCTAGAGATAGGACCCAGTACTTC. It is translated as CSARDRTQYF.

The V gene is TRBV4-2, the J gene TRBJ1-1, with TRBD1 matching 7 bases. Trimming removed 2 bases from V and 3 bases from J; junction bases left unmatched: 6. CDR1 and CDR2 from the germline V gene are LGHNA and YNFKEQ. This CDR3 is built from 15 residues. This CDR3 reads CASSQPRGGDTEAFF. The CDR3 DNA reads as TGTGCCAGCAGCCAACCCAGGGGGGGGGACACTGAAGCTTTCTTT.